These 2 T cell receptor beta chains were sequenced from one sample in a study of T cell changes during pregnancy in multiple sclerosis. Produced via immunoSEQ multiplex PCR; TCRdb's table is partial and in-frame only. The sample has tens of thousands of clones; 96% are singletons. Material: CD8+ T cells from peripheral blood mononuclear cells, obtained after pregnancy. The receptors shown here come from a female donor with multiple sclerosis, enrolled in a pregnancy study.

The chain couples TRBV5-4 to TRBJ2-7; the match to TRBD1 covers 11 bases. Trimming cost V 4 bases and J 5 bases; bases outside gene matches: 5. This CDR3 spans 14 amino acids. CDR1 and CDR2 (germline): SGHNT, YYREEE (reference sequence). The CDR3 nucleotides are TGTGCCAGCAGCCCGGGGACAGGGGGGCACGAGCAGTACTTC. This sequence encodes CASSPGTGGHEQYF.

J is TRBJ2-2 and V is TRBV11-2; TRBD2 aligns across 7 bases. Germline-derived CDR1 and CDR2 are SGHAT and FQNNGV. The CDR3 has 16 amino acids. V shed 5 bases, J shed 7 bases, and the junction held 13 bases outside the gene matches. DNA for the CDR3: TGTGCCAGCAGCCTTACTTCTAGCGGACACGGCGGGGAGCTGTTTTTT. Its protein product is CASSLTSSGHGGELFF.